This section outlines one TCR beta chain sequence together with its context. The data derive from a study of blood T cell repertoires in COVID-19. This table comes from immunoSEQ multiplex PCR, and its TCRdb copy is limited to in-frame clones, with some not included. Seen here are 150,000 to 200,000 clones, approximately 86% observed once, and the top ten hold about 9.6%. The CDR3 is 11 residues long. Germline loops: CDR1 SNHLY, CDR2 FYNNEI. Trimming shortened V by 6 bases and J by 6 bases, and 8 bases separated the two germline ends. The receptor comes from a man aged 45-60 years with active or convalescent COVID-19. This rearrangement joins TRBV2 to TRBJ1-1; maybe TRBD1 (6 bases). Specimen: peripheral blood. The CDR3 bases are TGTGCCAGCAGCAGGGGTTCTGAAGCTTTCTTT. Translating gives CASSRGSEAFF.